The 26 T cell receptor beta chains reported below all come from one sample, sequenced in a study of blood T cell repertoires in COVID-19. Some clones are missing from TCRdb's copy, which holds only in-frame ones; the method was immunoSEQ multiplex PCR. This table has roughly 250,000 clones, 65% to 85% appearing once. The source material was peripheral blood. Source of these receptors: a man over 45 with active or convalescent COVID-19.

The chain recombines TRBV5-1 with TRBJ1-3; D remains unclear. This CDR3 has 15 amino acids. V shed 0 bases and J shed 0 bases, with 7 bases lying between them. Germline values: CDR1 SGHRS, CDR2 YFSETQ. The CDR3 sequence: CASSLGLGSGNTIYF. CDR3 nucleotide sequence: TGCGCCAGCAGCTTGGGGCTAGGCTCTGGAAACACCATATATTTT.

The rearrangement joins TRBV14 to TRBJ1-6; 8 bases line up with TRBD1. The trim removed 4 bases at V and 4 bases at J, leaving 3 bases unmatched. The CDR3 is made up of 15 amino acids. Germline CDR1 SGHDN, CDR2 FVKESK. The CDR3 here is CASSRGTGYNSPLHF. The DNA for the CDR3 is TGTGCCAGCAGCCGAGGGACAGGATATAATTCACCCCTCCACTTT.

V is TRBV2 and J is TRBJ2-7; D remains ambiguous. V was pared by 6 bases and J by 3 bases, with 6 bases between. This CDR3 is built from 11 residues. Germline V gives CDR1 SNHLY, CDR2 FYNNEI. CDR3 residues: CASRENYEQYF. The CDR3 DNA reads TGTGCCAGCAGGGAGAACTACGAGCAGTACTTC.

The gene calls are TRBV4-2 and TRBJ1-3; 8 bases line up with TRBD1. CDR1 and CDR2 from the germline V gene are LGHNA and YNFKEQ. The CDR3 extends over 17 amino acids. The V segment lost 2 bases and the J segment 0 bases; nucleotides outside the gene matches: 6. The CDR3 DNA is TGTGCCAGCAGCCAACCGGGACAGGCTGACTCTGGAAACACCATATATTTT. It is translated as CASSQPGQADSGNTIYF.

The chain couples TRBV28 to TRBJ1-5; 8 bases match TRBD1. This CDR3 has 14 residues. Per germline, CDR1 MDHEN and CDR2 SYDVKM. Germline trimming cut 1 base from V and 6 bases from J; bases unmatched to any gene: 2. The DNA for the CDR3 is TGTGCCAGCAGTTTATCAGGGGGCAGTCAGCCCCAGCATTTT. The encoded protein is CASSLSGGSQPQHF.

This clone came up once. This sequence joins TRBV28 and TRBJ2-5; 7 nucleotides line up with TRBD2. This CDR3 contains 16 residues. The germline CDR1 and CDR2 sequences are MDHEN and SYDVKM. J gave up 0 bases and V 11 bases, and 15 bases lay outside the gene matches. Here the CDR3 reads CACKGGHLKYQETQYF. The CDR3 nucleotides read TGTGCCTGCAAGGGAGGGCACCTAAAGTACCAAGAGACCCAGTACTTC.

This clone was observed at least ten times. This chain joins TRBV3-1 (or the pseudogene TRBV3-2) and TRBJ1-2; maybe TRBD1 (5 bases). Trimming removed 4 bases at V and 4 bases at J, with 13 bases between. Looked up from germline, CDR1 is LGHDT and CDR2 is YNNKEL (reference sequence). This CDR3 is built from 14 residues. This CDR3 reads CASSRQTVSYGYTF. The CDR3 region has the DNA TGTGCCAGCAGCCGCCAGACAGTCTCCTATGGCTACACCTTC.

The V gene is TRBV5-8, the J gene TRBJ1-6; the match to TRBD1 covers 9 bases. The CDR3 extends over 15 amino acids. Germline-derived CDR1 and CDR2 are SGHTS and YDEGEE. Unmatched junction bases numbered 10, after V lost 6 bases and J lost 9 bases. CDR3 sequence reads: CASTKSGTGTSPLHF. As DNA, the CDR3 is TGTGCCAGCACGAAGTCCGGGACAGGGACTTCACCCCTCCACTTT.

This chain joins TRBV7-3 and TRBJ2-5, with a possible D match to TRBD2 (5 bases). This CDR3 is 13 amino acids long. Germline CDR1 reads SGHTA; CDR2 reads FQGTGA. V lost 5 bases and J 2 bases, leaving 9 bases between the germline ends. DNA for the CDR3: TGTGCCAGCAGCCCGGGGTTACAAGAGACCCAGTACTTC. It encodes CASSPGLQETQYF.

The chain combines TRBV4-3 with TRBJ1-4, with TRBD1 identical over 8 bases. The germline CDR1 and CDR2 sequences are LGHNA and YSLEER. The trim removed 0 bases at V and 7 bases at J, leaving 4 bases unmatched. CDR3 length: 15 amino acids. The CDR3 loop is CASSQEGGTGEKLFF. In DNA form, the CDR3 reads TGCGCCAGCAGCCAAGAAGGGGGGACAGGTGAAAAACTGTTTTTT.

This chain connects TRBV7-9 to TRBJ1-2; D possibly corresponds to TRBD1 (6 bases). The CDR3 is 13 residues long. Germline values: CDR1 SEHNR, CDR2 FQNEAQ (reference sequence). Trimming stripped 2 bases from V and 6 bases from J, with 10 bases between. In nucleotides, the CDR3 is TGTGCCAGCAGCTTAATCAGGGGCCATGGCTACACCTTC. It yields the protein CASSLIRGHGYTF.

The gene calls are TRBV5-1 and TRBJ2-7; 12 bases agree with TRBD1. CDR1 and CDR2 (germline): SGHRS, YFSETQ. The CDR3 covers 14 residues. After removal of 3 bases from V and 6 bases from J, the junction contained 4 bases not matched to a gene. DNA for the CDR3: TGCGCCAGCAGCTCCGGGACAGGGGGCCGCGAGCAGTACTTC. Translation gives CASSSGTGGREQYF.

The J gene is TRBJ2-3, the V gene TRBV2, with D unresolved. The CDR3 length is 13 residues. The V gene lost 7 bases and the J gene lost 3 bases, with 11 bases spanning the gap. The germline V gene encodes CDR1 SNHLY and CDR2 FYNNEI. The CDR3 protein is CASIASLTDTQYF. The CDR3 region has the DNA TGTGCCAGCATAGCCAGTTTGACAGATACGCAGTATTTT.

This sequence joins TRBV2 and TRBJ2-3; D is ambiguous. Germline values: CDR1 SNHLY, CDR2 FYNNEI. V shed 7 bases and J shed 0 bases, with 14 bases lying between them. The CDR3 sequence is 15 residues long. This chain's CDR3 is CASKMTPVSTDTQYF. The CDR3 bases are TGTGCCAGCAAAATGACACCGGTCAGCACAGATACGCAGTATTTT.

The chain is built from TRBV3-1 (or the pseudogene TRBV3-2) and TRBJ2-5, with a weak D call TRBD2 (5 bases). V lost 3 bases, J lost 5 bases, and 7 bases lay in between. Germline assignment: CDR1 LGHDT and CDR2 YNNKEL (reference sequence). The CDR3 is made up of 12 amino acids. The CDR3 sequence: CASSHRGETQYF. The CDR3 DNA follows: TGTGCCAGCAGCCACCGCGGGGAGACCCAGTACTTC.

The genes are TRBV7-9 and TRBJ1-1; maybe TRBD1 (6 bases). Germline V gives CDR1 SEHNR, CDR2 FQNEAQ (reference sequence). V was pared by 4 bases and J by 6 bases, with 21 bases between. The CDR3 has 16 amino acids. CDR3 sequence: CASSSSEVGAIAEAFF. DNA for the CDR3: TGTGCCAGCAGCTCCTCCGAGGTGGGGGCAATTGCTGAAGCTTTCTTT.

The chain is built from TRBV18 and TRBJ1-2; D gene ambiguous. Per the germline V gene, CDR1 is KGHSH and CDR2 is LQKENI. Trimming left V 7 bases short and J 7 bases short, with 16 bases between. This CDR3 spans 13 amino acids. This chain's CDR3 is CASFEQGRVGYTF. DNA for the CDR3: TGTGCCAGCTTCGAACAAGGGAGGGTTGGCTACACCTTC. Combining the CDR3 with reference TRBV18 and TRBJ1-2 gives the whole variable domain NAGVMQNPRHLVRRRGQEARLRCSPMKGHSHVYWYRQLPEEGLKFMVYLQKENIIDESGMPKERFSAEFPKEGPSILRIQQVVRGDSAAYFCASFEQGRVGYTFGSGTRLTVV.

This clone has a single count. The J gene is TRBJ1-2, the V gene TRBV6-2 or TRBV6-3; D is uncertain. There are 16 residues in the CDR3. V shed 2 bases and J shed 8 bases, with 21 bases lying between them. The germline V gene has CDR1 MNHEY and CDR2 SVGEGT. The CDR3 DNA reads as TGTGCCAGCAGTTACCTTGCCCAGCGGGTAGGTGGCGGCTACACCTTC. It encodes CASSYLAQRVGGGYTF.

The rearrangement links TRBV30 to TRBJ1-1; D call uncertain. Germline CDR1 and CDR2: GTSNPN and SVGIG (reference sequence). There are 15 residues in the CDR3. The V end lost 4 bases, the J end lost 6 bases, and 21 bases lay between the germline ends. The CDR3 coding sequence is TGTGCCTGGAATCCCCGAGCCGGGCCGAGGGCTGAAGCTTTCTTT. Its translation is CAWNPRAGPRAEAFF.

DNA of the CDR3: TGTGCCAGCAGCTTAGGGCTAGCGGGGACAGATACGCAGTATTTT. It encodes CASSLGLAGTDTQYF. The rearrangement joins TRBV7-7 to TRBJ2-3; 9 bases map to TRBD2. CDR1 SSHAT and CDR2 FNYEAQ come from the germline V gene (reference sequence). V lost 1 base, J lost 3 bases, and 2 bases stayed unmatched. This CDR3 comprises 15 residues.

The V call is TRBV5-1, the J call TRBJ2-7; 8 bases match TRBD1. The CDR3 sequence is 17 residues long. After removal of 3 bases from V and 0 bases from J, the junction contained 11 bases not matched to a gene. Germline CDR1 is SGHRS and CDR2 is YFSETQ. CDR3 protein: CASSWEVGGQGSYEQYF. The CDR3 bases are TGCGCCAGCAGCTGGGAGGTAGGAGGACAGGGCTCCTACGAGCAGTACTTC.

V gene TRBV5-1 combines with J gene TRBJ1-3, with D uncertain. Trimming took 4 bases from V and 3 from J, leaving 8 bases between them. Per the germline V gene, CDR1 is SGHRS and CDR2 is YFSETQ. This CDR3 comprises 13 residues. The CDR3 reads CASSQDFGNTIYF. DNA of the CDR3: TGCGCCAGCAGCCAGGATTTTGGAAACACCATATATTTT.

V and J are TRBV5-1 and TRBJ2-1; TRBD2 matches 9 bases. Germline CDR1 reads SGHRS; CDR2 reads YFSETQ. This CDR3 has 17 amino acids. Trimming took 1 base from V and 0 from J; bases not matched to a gene: 5. In nucleotides, the CDR3 is TGCGCCAGCAGCTTGTTCAGCGGGGGGAGCTCCTACAATGAGCAGTTCTTC. It encodes CASSLFSGGSSYNEQFF.

The chain is built from TRBV10-3 and TRBJ1-1; 11 bases fit TRBD1. The CDR3 loop spans 15 amino acids. V lost 6 bases to trimming and J lost 2 bases; unmatched junction nucleotides: 5. CDR1 is ENHRY, CDR2 SYGVKD, per germline. DNA for the CDR3: TGTGCCATCAGAACGGGACAGGGGGAAAACACTGAAGCTTTCTTT. Translating it yields CAIRTGQGENTEAFF.

Details on this clone: A single base separates this from a much larger clone, so it may be a read error. The rearrangement links TRBV27 to TRBJ2-7, with a possible D match to TRBD1 (6 bases). The CDR3 is 14 amino acids. V was clipped by 5 bases and J by 0 bases, with 11 bases between them. The germline V gene encodes CDR1 MNHEY and CDR2 SMNVEV (reference sequence). The CDR3 is CASSPRTASYEQYF. DNA of the CDR3: TGTGCCAGCAGTCCCAGGACAGCCTCCTACGAGCAGTACTTC.

The chain carries TRBV6-2 or TRBV6-3 and TRBJ2-7; D ambiguous. V lost 0 bases to trimming and J lost 2 bases, with 14 bases between them. CDR1 and CDR2 from the germline V gene are MNHEY and SVGEGT. The CDR3 consists of 16 residues. The CDR3 DNA reads TGTGCCAGCAGTTACTCGATACAGAAAACGACCTACGAGCAGTACTTC. Translating gives CASSYSIQKTTYEQYF.